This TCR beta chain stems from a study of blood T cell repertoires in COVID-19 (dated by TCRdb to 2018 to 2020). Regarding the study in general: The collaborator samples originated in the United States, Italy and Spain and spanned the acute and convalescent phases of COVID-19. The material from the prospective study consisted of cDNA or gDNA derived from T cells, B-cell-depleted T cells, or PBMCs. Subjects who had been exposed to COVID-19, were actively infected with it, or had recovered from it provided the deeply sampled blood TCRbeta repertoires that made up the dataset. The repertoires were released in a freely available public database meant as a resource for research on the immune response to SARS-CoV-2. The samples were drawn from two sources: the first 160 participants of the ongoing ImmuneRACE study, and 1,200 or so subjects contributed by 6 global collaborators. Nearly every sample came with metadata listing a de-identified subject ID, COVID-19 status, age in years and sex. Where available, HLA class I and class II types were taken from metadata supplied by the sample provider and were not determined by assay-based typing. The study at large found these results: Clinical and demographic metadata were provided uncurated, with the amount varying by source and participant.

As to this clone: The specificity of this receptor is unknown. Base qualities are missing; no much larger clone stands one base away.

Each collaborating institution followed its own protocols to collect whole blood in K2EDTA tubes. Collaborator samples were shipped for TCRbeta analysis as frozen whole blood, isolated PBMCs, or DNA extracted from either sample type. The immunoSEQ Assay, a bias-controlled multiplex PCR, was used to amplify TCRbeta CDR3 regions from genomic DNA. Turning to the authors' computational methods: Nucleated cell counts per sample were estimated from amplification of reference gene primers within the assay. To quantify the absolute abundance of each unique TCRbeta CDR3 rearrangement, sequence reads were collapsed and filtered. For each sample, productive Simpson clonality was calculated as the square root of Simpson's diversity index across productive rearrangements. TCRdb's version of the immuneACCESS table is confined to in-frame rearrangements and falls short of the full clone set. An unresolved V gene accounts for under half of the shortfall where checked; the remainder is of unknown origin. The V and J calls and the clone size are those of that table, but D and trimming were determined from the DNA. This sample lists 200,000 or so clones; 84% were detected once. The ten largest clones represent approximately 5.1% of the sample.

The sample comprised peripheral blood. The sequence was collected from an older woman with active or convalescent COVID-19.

For the CDR3, the sequence is CASSVSGDEQFF. The nucleotide sequence is given as TGTGCCAGCAGTGTTAGCGGGGATGAGCAGTTCTTC. Recombination linked TRBV12-3 or TRBV12-4 to TRBJ2-1, and 8 junction bases match TRBD2. The CDR3 goes from the cysteine to the phenylalanine over 12 residues. Only the CDR3 DNA is retained, 36 bases long and in frame from the first base. After removal of 5 bases from V and 8 bases from J, the junction retains 2 bases not matched to a gene.